What follows describes a single TCR beta chain. This record belongs to a study of blood T cell repertoires in COVID-19. Background on the study: Researchers got acute and convalescent COVID-19 samples from the United States, Italy and Spain. Sample material is recorded as cDNA or gDNA derived from T cells, B-cell-depleted T cells, or PBMCs.

Original processing notes: Amplification with reference gene primers provided the estimates of nucleated cell counts. Produced via immunoSEQ multiplex PCR; TCRdb's table is partial and in-frame only. The D gene and trimming were derived from the DNA, and the V and J assignments and clone size from that table. The table includes under 150,000 clones, approximately 80% detected once. This CDR3 is built from 15 residues. Germline CDR1 reads SGHRS; CDR2 reads YFSETQ. The ends lost 1 base at V and 0 bases at J; junction bases unmatched: 3. Sequencing was performed on peripheral blood. This TCR came from an older woman with active or convalescent COVID-19. V gene TRBV5-1 combines with J gene TRBJ1-2; 7 nucleotides agree with TRBD1. As DNA, the CDR3 is TGCGCCAGCAGCTTGTCGGGACAGACTAACTATGGCTACACCTTC. It yields the protein CASSLSGQTNYGYTF.